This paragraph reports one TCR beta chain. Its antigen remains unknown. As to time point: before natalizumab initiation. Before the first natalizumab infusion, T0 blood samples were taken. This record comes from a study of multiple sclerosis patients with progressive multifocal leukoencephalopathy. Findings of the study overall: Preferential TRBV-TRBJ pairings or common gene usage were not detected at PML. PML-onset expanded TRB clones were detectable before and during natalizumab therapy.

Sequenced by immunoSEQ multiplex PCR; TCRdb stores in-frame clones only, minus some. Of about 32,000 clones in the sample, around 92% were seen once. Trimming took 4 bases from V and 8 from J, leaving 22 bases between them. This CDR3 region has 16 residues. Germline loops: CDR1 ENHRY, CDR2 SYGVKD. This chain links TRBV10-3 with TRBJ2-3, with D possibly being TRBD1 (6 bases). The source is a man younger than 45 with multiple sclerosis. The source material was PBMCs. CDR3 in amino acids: CAISALSRREGVTQYF. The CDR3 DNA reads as TGTGCCATCAGTGCCCTGAGCCGGCGAGAGGGGGTTACGCAGTATTTT.